This T cell receptor (beta chain) was obtained from a study of somatic mutations in T cells in chronic GVHD (dated by TCRdb to the early 2020s). Genomic DNA was isolated and then used for TCRbeta deep sequencing. TCRbeta CDR3 sequencing and initial data processing were performed with the immunoSEQ assay as a commercial service. Turning to the authors' computational methods: Reads were demultiplexed, adapter and primer sequences removed, similar clones merged by frequency-ratio clustering, and V, D, J genes annotated with IMGT. This immuneACCESS table, as held by TCRdb, lists in-frame sequences with V and J called but not all clones. Of the missing ones, under half trace to an unresolved V gene in checked studies; the others have no known cause. The D gene and trimming were derived from the DNA, and the V and J assignments and clone size from that table. Recorded for this sample are 11,000 to 15,000 clones; roughly 75% of them occurred a single time. Of the sample, about 30% falls within the top ten clones.

Sorting staining used anti-CD3, anti-CD4, anti-CD8 and a Vbeta20 antibody from the IOTest Beta Mark kit on a FACSAria III, with purity above 97%. Mononuclear cells were isolated by Ficoll-Paque PLUS density gradient centrifugation from peripheral blood that had been collected in sodium heparin tubes. CD4+ Vbeta20+, CD4+ Vbeta20-, and CD8+ T cell fractions were FACS-sorted before TCRbeta deep sequencing. The germline V gene provides CDR1 MDHEN and CDR2 SYDVKM. After removal of 5 bases from V and 4 bases from J, the junction retains 4 bases not matched to a gene. The CDR3 measures 13 amino acids from cysteine to phenylalanine. Only the CDR3 DNA is retained, 39 bases long and in frame from the first base. Details on this clone: It has no known antigen specificity. No much larger clone is present one base from it, and per-base qualities are unavailable.

The origin of this receptor is a male patient in his fifties with chronic graft-versus-host disease. After a transplant, the graft donor may have provided part of the T cells. The sample consisted of Vbeta20-negative CD4+ T cells from blood. The cell subset or site label of this sample denotes: CD4+ T cells sorted as TCR Vbeta20 negative by flow cytometry. This sequence uses TRBV28 and TRBJ1-2; 7 middle bases align to TRBD1. CDR3 loop: CASSETGVYGYTF. The DNA sequence is as follows: TGTGCCAGCAGTGAAACAGGGGTCTATGGCTACACCTTC.